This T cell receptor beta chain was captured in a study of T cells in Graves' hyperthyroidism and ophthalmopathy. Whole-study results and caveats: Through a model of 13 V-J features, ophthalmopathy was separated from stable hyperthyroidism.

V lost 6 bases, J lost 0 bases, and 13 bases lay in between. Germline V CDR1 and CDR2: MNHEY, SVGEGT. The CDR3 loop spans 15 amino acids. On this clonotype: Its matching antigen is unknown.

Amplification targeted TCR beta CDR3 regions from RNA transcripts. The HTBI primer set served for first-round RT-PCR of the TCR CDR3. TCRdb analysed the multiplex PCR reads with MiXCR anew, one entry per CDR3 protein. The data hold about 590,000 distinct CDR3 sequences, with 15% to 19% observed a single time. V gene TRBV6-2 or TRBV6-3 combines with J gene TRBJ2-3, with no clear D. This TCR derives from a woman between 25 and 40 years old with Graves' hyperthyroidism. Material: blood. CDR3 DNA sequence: TGTGCCAGCAGGGGCGAGAGTGCTAGCACAGATACGCAGTATTTT. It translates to CASRGESASTDTQYF.